Listed below are T cell receptor beta chains from one sample, sequenced in a study of blood T cell repertoires in COVID-19. Assay: immunoSEQ multiplex PCR; the TCRdb copy retains only in-frame clones and omits some. The table lists 150,000 or so clones, around 80% of them singletons. Specimen: PBMCs or T cells enriched from blood (not recorded which). These receptors were collected from a man between 65 and 85 years old who had been exposed to COVID-19. Both conserved end residues are trimmed from each CDR3. A D gene is named only where the DNA matches it firmly.

TRBV6-2/TRBV6-3,.,TRBJ2-7,ASSYVSPGPYEQY
TRBV28,TRBD1,TRBJ1-6,ASSSGQMGQINSPLH
TRBV6-5,.,TRBJ1-4,ASSYSGGGEKLF
TRBV7-9,.,TRBJ1-1,ASSLNGATFEAF
TRBV28,.,TRBJ2-6,ASSRHPGAGANVLT
TRBV2,.,TRBJ1-5,ASSEEGQTPQH
TRBV19,.,TRBJ1-2,ASSVPGGVDGYT
TRBV3-1/TRBV3-2,TRBD1,TRBJ1-1,ASSRPPGTGNTEAF
TRBV7-6,.,TRBJ1-6,ASSLMFGASNSPLH
TRBV9,TRBD2,TRBJ2-3,ASSVLAGDGNTQY
TRBV2,.,TRBJ1-2,ASSEAGTAGYT
TRBV28,.,TRBJ1-6,ASSFGGGPLH
TRBV14,.,TRBJ2-5,ASSRGDMRETQY
TRBV28,.,TRBJ1-2,ASLVAGSFHGYT
TRBV5-6,.,TRBJ2-3,ASSSRWGQSTDTQY
TRBV7-2,.,TRBJ2-3,ASSPRGGTTDTQY
TRBV28,TRBD1,TRBJ2-3,ASSVPGTGTDTQY
TRBV9,.,TRBJ1-2,ASSVGRRGGYGYT
TRBV25-1,.,TRBJ2-3,ASSEYIERFADTQY
TRBV5-1,TRBD1,TRBJ2-1,ASSLALGQGNEQF
TRBV6-1,.,TRBJ1-6,ASSEGRQNNSPLH
TRBV20-1,.,TRBJ1-1,SATTGFQAF
TRBV5-1,TRBD1,TRBJ1-5,ASSTGTGGQPQH
TRBV5-4,TRBD2,TRBJ2-1,ASSLVLAGTNEQF
TRBV3-1/TRBV3-2,.,TRBJ2-2,ASSLPGLGPGELF
TRBV7-2,.,TRBJ2-1,ASSFQVGLNNEQF
TRBV2,TRBD1,TRBJ2-1,ASSPRQGGYNEQF
TRBV4-1,.,TRBJ2-7,ASSQLEGAYEQY
TRBV12-3/TRBV12-4,.,TRBJ1-1,ASKGAGSTEAF
TRBV3-1/TRBV3-2,.,TRBJ1-2,ASSQQGGGYT
TRBV11-2,TRBD1,TRBJ1-2,ASSPYGQGIFSHGYT